This T cell receptor (beta chain) was captured in a study of PD-L1 blockade in urothelial cancer (dated by TCRdb to about 2017). Background for the entire study: Every patient began therapy around 2014 and was given atezolizumab 1,200 mg intravenously every 3 weeks. About nine tenths of the roughly 29 patients were males with bladder-origin urothelial cancer, and 18 of 29 reported a prior smoking history. Blood samples were analyzed at 3 weeks after treatment start (second dose) and at 6 weeks after treatment start. Somatic, immune and clinical correlates of response to PD-L1 blockade with atezolizumab in urothelial cancer were the focus of an exploratory multi-omic analysis. In the same patients, whole exome sequencing and RNA sequencing of pretreatment tumors were performed in addition to TCR sequencing. Patients had an ECOG performance status of 0 or 1 and had received between 0 and 3 prior chemotherapy regimens. Eight or nine patients reached durable clinical benefit, while some 19 patients did not. Pretreatment blood TCR-seq was available for fewer than 30 patients, at least one posttreatment blood collection was obtained for 25 or so patients, and tumor TCR-seq was available for 25 or so patients. Pretreatment tumor samples, along with matched peripheral blood serially collected before and after atezolizumab treatment, were subjected to TCR sequencing. Blood samples gave median yields of about 150,000 T cells and 82,636 unique TCRs, along with a median clonality of around 0.075. Durable clinical benefit meant progression-free survival longer than 6 months, and TCR features were also tested against progression-free and overall survival.

There are a few counts of this clone. Its antigen specificity is not known. No quality values exist for individual bases; no much larger clone is one base distant. The time point label corresponds to: pretreatment peripheral blood. A cohort of 25 to 35 patients with locally advanced or metastatic urothelial carcinoma, treated at Memorial Sloan Kettering on a trial protocol, was included. Peripheral blood mononuclear cells were collected from each patient pretreatment and during treatment, giving between 1 and 8 total time points per patient. The Qiagen DNeasy Blood extraction kit was used to purify genomic DNA from total PBMCs and from tumor samples. PBMCs were collected pretreatment and during treatment, and were isolated and stored as previously described. Looking up the germline V gene yields CDR1 SNHLY and CDR2 FYNNEI. The CDR3 sequence holds 12 residues, the cysteine and phenylalanine included. Left in the record is the CDR3 DNA by itself, 36 bases read in frame from the first base. V and J are truncated by 5 bases and 4 bases respectively, leaving an intervening sequence of 9 bases.

Each PCR received spiked-in synthetic TCR analog templates so that absolute template abundance could be estimated from read counts. Using the immunoSEQ assay, TCRbeta CDR3 regions were amplified from genomic DNA with bias-controlled V and J gene primers. Rearranged TCRbeta segments were sequenced at approximately 20X coverage. In the authors' own workflow: Clustering was used to correct sequencing errors, and CDR3s were annotated against IMGT so that V, D and J genes could be assigned. Out-of-frame and stop-codon sequences were excluded, and only productive TCRbeta rearrangements were used in downstream analyses. Clonality was computed as one minus Shannon entropy normalized by the log of the number of unique productive sequences. Fisher's exact test with Benjamini-Hochberg correction, using a cutoff of adjusted p below 0.01, was how clones that differed between time points or between blood and tumor were identified. Imported from immuneACCESS, the table was reduced by TCRdb to in-frame sequences with V and J called. These copies leave out some clones; in studies compared against another copy, an unresolved V gene accounts for under half, and the cause of the remainder is not known. The V and J calls and clone size come from that table; D and trimming were worked out from the DNA. The sample table holds about 87,000 clones, of which around 84% were seen once. The ten largest clones represent approximately 2.1% of the sample.

The paper's findings and limits, for the study overall: A pretreatment peripheral blood TCR clonality below the median was linked to improved progression-free and overall survival. Greater expansion of tumor-associated TCR clones in peripheral blood 3 weeks after the start of treatment was observed in patients with durable benefit (n ≈ 22, p = 0.022). Small sample size (n ≈ 27) and many exploratory analyses mean the results are intended to be hypothesis-generating.

The TCR was taken from a man aged 55-75 years with urothelial cancer. The chain uses TRBV2 and TRBJ2-7; the D gene is perhaps TRBD2, from 6 matching bases. The sample consisted of PBMCs, taken around atezolizumab (anti-PD-L1) treatment. Here the CDR3 is given as CASSPGRYEQYF. The DNA sequence follows: TGTGCCAGCAGTCCCGGGAGATACGAGCAGTACTTC. Joined to the reference TRBV2 and TRBJ2-7 proteins, this CDR3 gives the full variable domain: EPEVTQTPSHQVTQMGQEVILRCVPISNHLYFYWYRQILGQKVEFLVSFYNNEISEKSEIFDDQFSVERPDGSNFTLKIRSTKLEDSAMYFCASSPGRYEQYFGPGTRLTVT.